The sequence of this T cell receptor beta chain was determined in a study of T cell responses to AZD1222 COVID-19 vaccine. The V and J ends lost 0 bases and 3 bases respectively, with 15 bases between them. The CDR3 has 16 amino acids. Per the germline V gene, CDR1 is MNHEY and CDR2 is SVGAGI. Measured with immunoSEQ multiplex PCR; TCRdb has only the in-frame clones, and not every one. This table holds 100,000 to 150,000 clones, 65% to 90% found once. This TCR derives from an adult in good health. The sample was peripheral blood, taken on day 0 of AZD1222 vaccination. The gene calls are TRBV6-5 and TRBJ2-7; D may be TRBD2 (6 bases). The CDR3 sequence is CASSYSRRGAYYEQYF. The CDR3 DNA is TGTGCCAGCAGTTACTCTCGGAGGGGCGCCTACTACGAGCAGTACTTC.